Listed here is a single T cell receptor beta chain. The record originates from a study of OX40 agonist ivuxolimab in advanced cancers. Background on the study: Among those enrolled, mean age was about 60 years (range about 23 to 79) and about 82% were male. People who had prior anti-PD-1, anti-PD-L1 or anti-CTLA-4 therapy could take part, and around 43% had some.

Method: immunoSEQ multiplex PCR; TCRdb's copy keeps in-frame clones and lacks some. The data contain some 95,000 clones, about 85% of them singletons. In germline, CDR1 is SGHAT, CDR2 FQNNGV. The V and J ends lost 5 bases and 0 bases, in that order; junction bases with no gene match: 5. This CDR3 contains 16 residues. The rearrangement uses TRBV11-2 and TRBJ2-1; 9 bases line up with TRBD2. The clonotype originates from an adult with an advanced solid tumor such as melanoma, head and neck, liver or kidney cancer. The material was CD4+ or CD8+ T cells sorted from blood, obtained in a trial of the OX40 agonist ivuxolimab. CDR3 sequence: CASSILAGFSYNEQFF. The CDR3 region has the DNA TGTGCCAGCAGCATCCTAGCGGGGTTCTCCTACAATGAGCAGTTCTTC.